The rows below give T cell receptor beta chains drawn from one sample of a study of T cells after posttransplantation cyclophosphamide. Clones were sequenced by immunoSEQ multiplex PCR, and TCRdb holds only the in-frame ones, with some missing. Found here are about 15,000 clones, roughly 92% of them singletons; the top ten hold 0.5% to 0.6%. The sample was CD4+ T cells sorted from blood, taken after allogeneic stem cell transplant with posttransplant cyclophosphamide. Source of these receptors: a male patient between 55 and 70 years old who received an allogeneic stem cell transplant from a related donor and was CMV-positive. The T cells may partly be graft donor cells. The CDR3 runs from the conserved cysteine through the conserved F or W. A D gene is named only where the DNA matches it firmly. Size is omitted from some rows. Given values are once, few, many or a class for expanded clones.

V: TRBV2; J: TRBJ1-2; D: -; size: few; length: 15; DNA: TGTGCCAGCAGTGATCTTCTTGGGCAGAACTATGGCTACACCTTC; CDR3: CASSDLLGQNYGYTF
V: TRBV6-5; J: TRBJ1-2; D: -; size: once; length: 14; DNA: TGTGCCAGCAGTGATTCTGGGGGGATAGGTGGCTACACCTTC; CDR3: CASSDSGGIGGYTF
V: TRBV7-9; J: TRBJ1-5; D: -; size: -; length: 14; DNA: TGTGCCAGCAGCTTAGAACGGTCCAATCAGCCCCAGCATTTT; CDR3: CASSLERSNQPQHF
V: TRBV19; J: TRBJ1-2; D: TRBD1; size: -; length: 16; DNA: TGTGCCAGTAGTTCAAAGCCGGGACAGGGGGCCTATGGCTACACCTTC; CDR3: CASSSKPGQGAYGYTF
V: TRBV11-3; J: TRBJ2-7; D: -; size: -; length: 18; DNA: TGTGCCAGCAGCTCCCCCTCCTCGCAGGGTGTTAAGGGCAACGAGCAGTACTTC; CDR3: CASSSPSSQGVKGNEQYF
V: TRBV11-3; J: TRBJ2-2; D: TRBD1; size: -; length: 15; DNA: TGTGCCAGCAGCACGGGACAGGGGCAGCGCGGGGAGCTGTTTTTT; CDR3: CASSTGQGQRGELFF
V: TRBV7-9; J: TRBJ2-7; D: -; size: -; length: 14; DNA: TGTGCCAGCAGCTTAAGCGCAGCAACCTACGAGCAGTACTTC; CDR3: CASSLSAATYEQYF
V: TRBV7-2; J: TRBJ2-1; D: -; size: -; length: 13; DNA: TGTGCCAGCAGCTTACCGGGAGCTCCTGAGCAGTTCTTC; CDR3: CASSLPGAPEQFF
V: TRBV6-1; J: TRBJ2-5; D: TRBD1; size: -; length: 15; DNA: TGTGCCAGCACCCAGGGACAGGGGGCCACGGAGACCCAGTACTTC; CDR3: CASTQGQGATETQYF
V: TRBV21-1; J: TRBJ2-3; D: -; size: once; length: 16; DNA: TGTGCCAGCAGCCCCACCCGAAGGAGCGAGACAGATACGCAGTATTTT; CDR3: CASSPTRRSETDTQYF
V: TRBV19; J: TRBJ2-1; D: TRBD2; size: -; length: 17; DNA: TGTGCCAGTAGCAAACCTGGGACTAGCGGGGGGGAAGGTGAGCAGTTCTTC; CDR3: CASSKPGTSGGEGEQFF
V: TRBV7-2; J: TRBJ1-2; D: TRBD1; size: -; length: 15; DNA: TGTGCCAGCAGCCTTCTACAGGGGGCGCAGGGTGGCTACACCTTC; CDR3: CASSLLQGAQGGYTF
V: TRBV12-5; J: TRBJ1-1; D: TRBD1; size: -; length: 15; DNA: TGTGCTAGTGGTTTGCTGGGACAGGGTTGGACTGAAGCTTTCTTT; CDR3: CASGLLGQGWTEAFF
V: TRBV5-1; J: TRBJ1-4; D: -; size: -; length: 14; DNA: TGCGCCAGCAGCTCGGGCAGGGCTGATGAAAAACTGTTTTTT; CDR3: CASSSGRADEKLFF
V: TRBV4-3; J: TRBJ2-5; D: TRBD2; size: -; length: 17; DNA: TGCGCCAGCAGCCAAGATGGCGCCGGGAGGGGCCGAAAGACCCAGTACTTC; CDR3: CASSQDGAGRGRKTQYF
V: TRBV6-1; J: TRBJ2-5; D: TRBD1; size: -; length: 14; DNA: TGTGCCAGTCCCCGGGACAGGGACCAAGAGACCCAGTACTTC; CDR3: CASPRDRDQETQYF
V: TRBV11-2; J: TRBJ2-6; D: -; size: -; length: 16; DNA: TGTGCCAGCAGCTTGGAGGGAGCCTCCGGGGCCAACGTCCTGACTTTC; CDR3: CASSLEGASGANVLTF
V: TRBV7-2; J: TRBJ1-1; D: -; size: -; length: 13; DNA: TGTGCCAGCAGTCTACAGGTGAACACTGAAGCTTTCTTT; CDR3: CASSLQVNTEAFF
V: TRBV5-4; J: TRBJ1-5; D: -; size: -; length: 13; DNA: TGTGCCAGCAGCTTGGATAGGGGTCAGCCCCAGCATTTT; CDR3: CASSLDRGQPQHF
V: TRBV11-2; J: TRBJ1-1; D: -; size: -; length: 17; DNA: TGTGCCAGCAGCTTAGAAATCTGGGCCGGGCGGGACACTGAAGCTTTCTTT; CDR3: CASSLEIWAGRDTEAFF
V: TRBV5-1; J: TRBJ1-3; D: TRBD1; size: -; length: 15; DNA: TGCGCCAGCAGCCTAACAGGGGGCTTTGGAAACACCATATATTTT; CDR3: CASSLTGGFGNTIYF
V: TRBV7-9; J: TRBJ1-1; D: TRBD1; size: -; length: 14; DNA: TGTGCCAGCAGCGACCAGGGGGTACACACTGAAGCTTTCTTT; CDR3: CASSDQGVHTEAFF
V: TRBV6-1; J: TRBJ1-2; D: TRBD1; size: -; length: 15; DNA: TGTGCCAGCAGTGCTGCGACAGGGGTGGGCTATGGCTACACCTTC; CDR3: CASSAATGVGYGYTF
V: TRBV28; J: TRBJ2-5; D: -; size: -; length: 12; DNA: TGTGCCAGCGGTACTAGGGATGAGACCCAGTACTTC; CDR3: CASGTRDETQYF
V: TRBV2; J: TRBJ1-1; D: TRBD1; size: -; length: 12; DNA: TGTGCCAGCGGACGGGACAGCCAAGTACCTTTCTTT; CDR3: CASGRDSQVPFF
V: TRBV4-3; J: TRBJ1-3; D: -; size: -; length: 16; DNA: TGCGCCAGCAGCCAAGATCCACAGGCCTCTGGAAACACCATATATTTT; CDR3: CASSQDPQASGNTIYF
V: TRBV19; J: TRBJ2-3; D: -; size: once; length: 17; DNA: TGTGCCAGTAGCATCACCGCGACAGTTGGAAGCACAGATACGCAGTATTTT; CDR3: CASSITATVGSTDTQYF
V: TRBV11-1; J: TRBJ2-1; D: -; size: once; length: 13; DNA: TGTGCCAGCAGCTTTCCGGGAGTTAGCGAGCAGTTCTTC; CDR3: CASSFPGVSEQFF
V: TRBV7-2; J: TRBJ1-2; D: TRBD1; size: -; length: 16; DNA: TGTGCCAGCAGCTTAGCCCCAACAGGGGGTATCTATGGCTACACCTTC; CDR3: CASSLAPTGGIYGYTF
V: TRBV2; J: TRBJ2-7; D: TRBD2; size: -; length: 16; DNA: TGTGCCAGCAAGGCGCACCCGGGGGAGGGGTCCTACGAGCAGTACTTC; CDR3: CASKAHPGEGSYEQYF
V: TRBV5-1; J: TRBJ1-1; D: -; size: once; length: 14; DNA: TGCGCCAGCAGCACCATCACAGGGATGACTGAAGCTTTCTTT; CDR3: CASSTITGMTEAFF
V: TRBV9; J: TRBJ2-3; D: TRBD2; size: -; length: 18; DNA: TGTGCCAGCAGCGTCGGACTAGCGGGGGTGTCGAGCACAGATACGCAGTATTTT; CDR3: CASSVGLAGVSSTDTQYF
V: TRBV7-8; J: TRBJ1-2; D: TRBD1; size: -; length: 13; DNA: TGTGCCAGCAGCCCGGACAGGGCCCGGGGCTACACCTTC; CDR3: CASSPDRARGYTF
V: TRBV19; J: TRBJ1-5; D: -; size: -; length: 18; DNA: TGTGCCAGTAGTACCCAGTGGGGGCGCGGTAGTTTGAGTCAGCCCCAGCATTTT; CDR3: CASSTQWGRGSLSQPQHF
V: TRBV19; J: TRBJ1-1; D: TRBD1; size: -; length: 15; DNA: TGTGCCAGTAGCATGCTTGGGACAGGCAACACTGAAGCTTTCTTT; CDR3: CASSMLGTGNTEAFF
V: TRBV5-1; J: TRBJ2-2; D: -; size: -; length: 15; DNA: TGCGCCAGCAGCTTGGCGGAGGGTGGCACCGGGGAGCTGTTTTTT; CDR3: CASSLAEGGTGELFF
V: TRBV19; J: TRBJ1-5; D: -; size: -; length: 14; DNA: TGTGCCAGTAGTATGGGTTTGCGGGAAGCCACCCGGCATTTT; CDR3: CASSMGLREATRHF
V: TRBV27; J: TRBJ1-5; D: TRBD1; size: -; length: 19; DNA: TGTGCCAGCAGCCGACGCGCTCCGGGACAGGGGGCAGGCAATCAGCCCCAGCATTTT; CDR3: CASSRRAPGQGAGNQPQHF
V: TRBV7-2; J: TRBJ2-5; D: -; size: once; length: 14; DNA: TGTGCCAGCAGCTTAGAGGGTAGCGGCGGGACCCAGTACTTC; CDR3: CASSLEGSGGTQYF
V: TRBV4-2; J: TRBJ2-5; D: TRBD1; size: -; length: 15; DNA: TGTGCCAGAACCTTGCGGGGCAGGGGGCGAGAGACCCAGTACTTC; CDR3: CARTLRGRGRETQYF
V: TRBV28; J: TRBJ2-7; D: TRBD2; size: -; length: 16; DNA: TGTGCCAGCAGTCCCCCCAGACTAGCGGGGACCTACGAGCAGTACTTC; CDR3: CASSPPRLAGTYEQYF
V: TRBV7-6; J: TRBJ2-7; D: -; size: -; length: 13; DNA: TGTGCCAGCAGCTTATCACAGGGCTACGAGCAGTACTTC; CDR3: CASSLSQGYEQYF
V: TRBV6-5; J: TRBJ1-2; D: TRBD1; size: -; length: 13; DNA: TGTGCCAGCAGCCCGGACAGGAGATATGGCTACACCTTC; CDR3: CASSPDRRYGYTF
V: TRBV6-1; J: TRBJ1-1; D: -; size: -; length: 13; DNA: TGTGCCAGCAGTGCGACAGTTGCCACTGAAGCTTTCTTT; CDR3: CASSATVATEAFF
V: TRBV5-1; J: TRBJ1-2; D: TRBD1; size: -; length: 15; DNA: TGCGCCAGCAGCGGTGGACAGGTCCGGGCCTATGGCTACACCTTC; CDR3: CASSGGQVRAYGYTF
V: TRBV6-1; J: TRBJ2-7; D: -; size: -; length: 12; DNA: TGTGCCAGCAGTTTTTTATCCTACGGAGGGTACTTC; CDR3: CASSFLSYGGYF
V: TRBV6-5; J: TRBJ1-1; D: TRBD1; size: -; length: 16; DNA: TGTGCCAGCAGTTACTCCCCCCTGCCAGGGGGGACTGAAGCTTTCTTT; CDR3: CASSYSPLPGGTEAFF